Here is one TCR beta chain with its context. This entry comes from a study of T cells after yellow fever vaccination. Overall study results and limits: A faster peak, day 5 versus 15, was reached by the weaker secondary response.

TCRdb re-derived calls from the 5' RACE reads in MiXCR, one entry per CDR3 protein. The table has 50,000 to 60,000 distinct CDR3 sequences, approximately 6% seen once. Specimen: PBMCs, either bulk or a sorted T-cell subset (CD4+, CD8+, memory, or dextramer-sorted; not recorded which), collected on the day of the yellow fever booster vaccination. The TCR comes from a man aged 18 to 29 who received the YFV17D yellow fever vaccine.

The CDR3 DNA follows: TGTGCCAGCGGGGGGGGGACAGCTGGGGCCAACGTCCTGACTTTC. It is translated as CASGGGTAGANVLTF. The V call is TRBV6-5, the J call TRBJ2-6; either TRBD1 or TRBD2 may fit D (7 bases each). The V gene lost 8 bases and the J gene lost 2 bases, with 13 bases spanning the gap. The CDR3 runs 15 residues. CDR1 is MNHEY and CDR2 is SVGAGI in the germline V gene.